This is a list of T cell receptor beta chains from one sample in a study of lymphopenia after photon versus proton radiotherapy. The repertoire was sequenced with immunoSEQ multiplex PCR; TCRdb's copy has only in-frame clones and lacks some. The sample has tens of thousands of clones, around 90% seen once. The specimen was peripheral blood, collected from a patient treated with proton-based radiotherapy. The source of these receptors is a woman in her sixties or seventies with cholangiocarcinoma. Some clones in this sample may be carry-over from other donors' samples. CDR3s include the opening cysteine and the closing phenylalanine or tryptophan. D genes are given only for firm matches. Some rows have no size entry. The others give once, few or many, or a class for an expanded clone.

CDR3aa: CASSWGAGEPPYEQYF
CDR3nt: TGTGCCAGTAGTTGGGGGGCTGGGGAACCACCCTACGAGCAGTACTTC
j_gene: TRBJ2-7
v_gene: TRBV19
abundance: -
d_gene: -

CDR3aa: CASSVSGGRGLGEQFF
CDR3nt: TGTGCCAGCAGCGTATCCGGTGGCAGGGGGCTTGGGGAGCAGTTCTTC
j_gene: TRBJ2-1
v_gene: TRBV9
abundance: -
d_gene: TRBD1

CDR3aa: CASSHPGTAKETQYF
CDR3nt: TGTGCCAGCAGCCATCCCGGGACTGCAAAAGAGACCCAGTACTTC
j_gene: TRBJ2-5
v_gene: TRBV6-5
abundance: -
d_gene: -

CDR3aa: CASRTGTGTGELFF
CDR3nt: TGCGCCAGCCGAACCGGGACAGGGACCGGGGAGCTGTTTTTT
j_gene: TRBJ2-2
v_gene: TRBV10-1
abundance: -
d_gene: TRBD1

CDR3aa: CASSRGGRNTEAFF
CDR3nt: TGTGCCAGCAGTCGAGGGGGGAGGAACACTGAAGCTTTCTTT
j_gene: TRBJ1-1
v_gene: TRBV25-1
abundance: -
d_gene: -

CDR3aa: CASSFGSSYEQYF
CDR3nt: TGTGCCAGCAGCTTCGGAAGCTCCTACGAGCAGTACTTC
j_gene: TRBJ2-7
v_gene: TRBV13
abundance: -
d_gene: -

CDR3aa: CASSRWGQGIKNTQYF
CDR3nt: TGTGCCAGCAGCCGCTGGGGACAGGGGATCAAGAATACGCAGTATTTT
j_gene: TRBJ2-3
v_gene: TRBV9
abundance: once
d_gene: TRBD1

CDR3aa: CASTILQGSRGYTF
CDR3nt: TGTGCCAGCACTATCTTACAGGGTTCTCGAGGCTACACCTTC
j_gene: TRBJ1-2
v_gene: TRBV6-5
abundance: -
d_gene: -

CDR3aa: CASSEWGTGANVLTF
CDR3nt: TGTGCCAGCAGTGAATGGGGAACTGGGGCCAACGTCCTGACTTTC
j_gene: TRBJ2-6
v_gene: TRBV2
abundance: -
d_gene: -

CDR3aa: CASSQTGIAYEQYF
CDR3nt: TGTGCCAGCAGCCAAACAGGGATCGCCTACGAGCAGTACTTC
j_gene: TRBJ2-7
v_gene: TRBV5-6
abundance: medium-sized
d_gene: -

CDR3aa: CASSPTNRGNSPLHF
CDR3nt: TGTGCCAGCTCACCTACAAACAGGGGGAATTCACCCCTCCACTTT
j_gene: TRBJ1-6
v_gene: TRBV18
abundance: -
d_gene: TRBD1

CDR3aa: CASSVRANEKLFF
CDR3nt: TGTGCCAGCAGTGTGAGGGCTAATGAAAAACTGTTTTTT
j_gene: TRBJ1-4
v_gene: TRBV2
abundance: -
d_gene: -

CDR3aa: CASVRETGNSPLHF
CDR3nt: TGTGCCAGCGTACGTGAGACAGGGAATTCACCCCTCCACTTT
j_gene: TRBJ1-6
v_gene: TRBV2
abundance: few
d_gene: TRBD1

CDR3aa: CASKVEYSNQPQHF
CDR3nt: TGTGCCAGCAAGGTGGAATATAGCAATCAGCCCCAGCATTTT
j_gene: TRBJ1-5
v_gene: TRBV2
abundance: once
d_gene: -

CDR3aa: CASSYGTGGRKLFF
CDR3nt: TGTGCCAGCAGTTACGGGACAGGGGGAAGAAAACTGTTTTTT
j_gene: TRBJ1-4
v_gene: TRBV6-5
abundance: -
d_gene: TRBD1

CDR3aa: CASSLGWVIRDF
CDR3nt: TGTGCCAGCAGCTTAGGTTGGGTCATTAGGGACTTC
j_gene: TRBJ2-7
v_gene: TRBV7-2
abundance: -
d_gene: -

CDR3aa: CASASLDTQYF
CDR3nt: TGTGCCAGCGCCTCCTTGGATACGCAGTATTTT
j_gene: TRBJ2-3
v_gene: TRBV6-1
abundance: -
d_gene: -

CDR3aa: CASRTSGGVSTDTQYF
CDR3nt: TGCGCCAGCCGGACTAGCGGGGGGGTTAGCACAGATACGCAGTATTTT
j_gene: TRBJ2-3
v_gene: TRBV5-1
abundance: -
d_gene: TRBD2

CDR3aa: CASILTSGYNEQFF
CDR3nt: TGTGCCAGCATATTGACTAGCGGATACAATGAGCAGTTCTTC
j_gene: TRBJ2-1
v_gene: TRBV6-1
abundance: -
d_gene: TRBD2

CDR3aa: CASSSGGERDQPQHF
CDR3nt: TGTGCCAGCAGCTCTGGGGGGGAACGGGATCAGCCCCAGCATTTT
j_gene: TRBJ1-5
v_gene: TRBV5-4
abundance: -
d_gene: -

CDR3aa: CASSLGGQRGEKLFF
CDR3nt: TGTGCCAGCAGCTTAGGAGGGCAAAGAGGGGAAAAACTGTTTTTT
j_gene: TRBJ1-4
v_gene: TRBV7-9
abundance: -
d_gene: -

CDR3aa: CASRDRGRPYGYTF
CDR3nt: TGTGCCAGTAGAGACAGGGGGCGCCCCTATGGCTACACCTTC
j_gene: TRBJ1-2
v_gene: TRBV19
abundance: -
d_gene: TRBD1

CDR3aa: CASSLNRVYEQYF
CDR3nt: TGTGCCAGCAGCCTAAACAGGGTATACGAGCAGTACTTC
j_gene: TRBJ2-7
v_gene: TRBV5-6
abundance: once
d_gene: -

CDR3aa: CASSRLSETQYF
CDR3nt: TGCGCCAGCAGCCGTCTATCGGAGACCCAGTACTTC
j_gene: TRBJ2-5
v_gene: TRBV5-1
abundance: -
d_gene: -

CDR3aa: CASSQGGSPSEQYF
CDR3nt: TGCGCCAGCAGCCAAGGCGGGAGCCCCTCCGAGCAGTACTTC
j_gene: TRBJ2-7
v_gene: TRBV4-3
abundance: -
d_gene: TRBD2

CDR3aa: CASSPGPGKGTYEQYF
CDR3nt: TGTGCCAGCAGCCCCGGTCCCGGGAAGGGTACCTACGAGCAGTACTTC
j_gene: TRBJ2-7
v_gene: TRBV9
abundance: -
d_gene: -

CDR3aa: CASSGDTRGVRRYGYTF
CDR3nt: TGTGCCAGCAGTGGGGACACCCGCGGAGTTAGACGCTATGGCTACACCTTC
j_gene: TRBJ1-2
v_gene: TRBV2
abundance: -
d_gene: -

CDR3aa: CASSPSGTGGAGIYEQYF
CDR3nt: TGTGCCAGCAGCCCCTCCGGGACAGGGGGCGCGGGCATCTACGAGCAGTACTTC
j_gene: TRBJ2-7
v_gene: TRBV4-2
abundance: medium-sized
d_gene: TRBD1

CDR3aa: CASSVGDSNQPQHF
CDR3nt: TGTGCCAGCAGCGTAGGGGACAGCAATCAGCCCCAGCATTTT
j_gene: TRBJ1-5
v_gene: TRBV9
abundance: -
d_gene: -

CDR3aa: CASRPSTGGESYEQYF
CDR3nt: TGTGCCAGCAGACCCTCGACAGGGGGCGAATCCTACGAGCAGTACTTC
j_gene: TRBJ2-7
v_gene: TRBV7-8
abundance: -
d_gene: TRBD1

CDR3aa: CATSRDRTANEQFF
CDR3nt: TGTGCCACCAGCAGAGACAGGACTGCCAATGAGCAGTTCTTC
j_gene: TRBJ2-1
v_gene: TRBV15
abundance: -
d_gene: -

CDR3aa: CASSYSGSGYNEQFF
CDR3nt: TGTGCCAGTAGCTATAGCGGGAGTGGTTACAATGAGCAGTTCTTC
j_gene: TRBJ2-1
v_gene: TRBV19
abundance: -
d_gene: TRBD2

CDR3aa: CASRRYTTGTRLYNEQFF
CDR3nt: TGTGCCAGCAGAAGGTACACGACCGGGACAAGGCTATACAATGAGCAGTTCTTC
j_gene: TRBJ2-1
v_gene: TRBV27
abundance: -
d_gene: -

CDR3aa: CASSEGNSLHF
CDR3nt: TGTGCCAGCAGTGAGGGGAACTCCCTCCACTTT
j_gene: TRBJ1-6
v_gene: TRBV6-1
abundance: -
d_gene: -

CDR3aa: CASSLLATDTQYF
CDR3nt: TGTGCCAGCAGCTTGCTAGCAACAGATACGCAGTATTTT
j_gene: TRBJ2-3
v_gene: TRBV5-4
abundance: once
d_gene: -

CDR3aa: CASSRVAGGSETQYF
CDR3nt: TGTGCCAGTAGTAGGGTAGCGGGGGGAAGTGAGACCCAGTACTTC
j_gene: TRBJ2-5
v_gene: TRBV19
abundance: -
d_gene: TRBD2

CDR3aa: CASSTRRDQPQHF
CDR3nt: TGTGCCAGCAGCACACGACGGGATCAGCCCCAGCATTTT
j_gene: TRBJ1-5
v_gene: TRBV11-1
abundance: -
d_gene: -

CDR3aa: CASSLVAAANYGYTF
CDR3nt: TGTGCCAGCAGCTTAGTGGCAGCAGCTAACTATGGCTACACCTTC
j_gene: TRBJ1-2
v_gene: TRBV7-9
abundance: few
d_gene: -

CDR3aa: CASSLGAVSYNEQFF
CDR3nt: TGTGCCAGCAGCTTAGGAGCGGTCAGCTACAATGAGCAGTTCTTC
j_gene: TRBJ2-1
v_gene: TRBV7-2
abundance: -
d_gene: -